One and the same sample provided the 25 T cell receptor beta chains below, sequenced in a study of CD8 T cells in ankylosing spondylitis. Findings and caveats of the study: It appeared that ankylosing spondylitis blood was characterized by a TCR beta motif of several highly homologous variants.

TCRdb reprocessed the 5' RACE reads via MiXCR and lists one record per CDR3 protein. The sample holds about 510,000 distinct CDR3 sequences, over 4% seen once. These receptors' targets are unknown. Sequenced: blood, either unsorted or a sorted T cell fraction (not recorded which). The receptors derive from a male donor with ankylosing spondylitis.

There are a few counts of this clonotype. The rearrangement joins TRBV14 to TRBJ2-5; D is uncertain. Germline V CDR1 and CDR2: SGHDN, FVKESK. V lost 0 bases and J lost 4, with 15 bases in between. The CDR3 runs to 16 residues. The CDR3 reads CASSQDVGPRAETQYF. The CDR3, as DNA: TGTGCCAGCAGCCAAGATGTTGGACCACGGGCAGAGACCCAGTACTTC. The whole variable domain, filled in from reference TRBV14 and TRBJ2-5, reads EAGVTQFPSHSVIEKGQTVTLRCDPISGHDNLYWYRRVMGKEIKFLLHFVKESKQDESGMPNNRFLAERTGGTYSTLKVQPAELEDSGVYFCASSQDVGPRAETQYFGPGTRLLVL.

This clonotype was observed many times. This chain links TRBV7-9 with TRBJ2-2, with D possibly TRBD2 on 5 matching bases. Trimming cost V 3 bases and J 5 bases, with 10 bases left between them. The CDR3 has 14 residues. The germline V gene encodes CDR1 SEHNR and CDR2 FQNEAQ (reference sequence). The CDR3 coding sequence is TGTGCCAGCAGCTTGCACTGGGAGACCGGGGAGCTGTTTTTT. This sequence encodes CASSLHWETGELFF. Full variable domain (remainder filled in from reference TRBV7-9 and TRBJ2-2): DTGVSQNPRHKITKRGQNVTFRCDPISEHNRLYWYRQTLGQGPEFLTYFQNEAQLEKSRLLSDRFSAERPKGSFSTLEIQRTEQGDSAMYLCASSLHWETGELFFGEGSRLTVL.

The CDR3 sequence is CASSYLAGDPNEQFF. As DNA, the CDR3 is TGCGCCAGCAGCTATCTAGCGGGAGATCCGAATGAGCAGTTCTTC. The rearrangement links TRBV4-3 to TRBJ2-1; 10 bases line up with TRBD2. Germline V gene lookup returns CDR1 LGHNA and CDR2 YSLEER. The CDR3 is made up of 15 amino acids. The J segment lost 7 bases and the V segment lost 5 bases, leaving 8 bases of the junction unmatched.

This clonotype came up many times. This chain connects TRBV28 to TRBJ1-6, with D perhaps TRBD1 (5 bases). This CDR3 contains 14 residues. The germline gives CDR1 MDHEN, CDR2 SYDVKM. V was cut by 3 bases and J by 7 bases, with 10 bases left in between. The CDR3 spells CASSFTGWNSPLHF. The CDR3 DNA follows: TGTGCCAGCAGTTTCACAGGATGGAATTCACCCCTCCACTTT.

This clonotype was seen many times. The chain uses TRBV20-1 and TRBJ2-7; 8 bases match TRBD2. Germline loops: CDR1 DFQATT, CDR2 SNEGSKA (reference sequence). With 5 bases clipped from V and 9 bases from J, the junction kept 12 bases outside the gene matches. The CDR3 consists of 13 residues. This chain's CDR3 is CSASHSGTRGQYF. DNA for the CDR3: TGCAGTGCTTCCCATAGCGGGACGAGGGGGCAGTACTTC.

This clonotype was counted at least ten times. This chain links TRBV5-1 with TRBJ2-3; TRBD2 is a possible D gene (5 bases). The V end was cut by 2 bases, the J end by 6 bases, with 16 bases between. The CDR3 spans 15 residues. Looked up from germline, CDR1 is SGHRS and CDR2 is YFSETQ. The CDR3 nucleotides are TGCGCCAGCAGCTTAATTGGACTCTCCTCTGATACGCAGTATTTT. Encoded protein: CASSLIGLSSDTQYF.

This clonotype was observed many times. The chain links TRBV12-3 or TRBV12-4 to TRBJ2-3; D is perhaps TRBD2 (5 bases). V was pared by 7 bases and J by 0 bases, with 11 bases between. The CDR3 spans 14 residues. The CDR3 region is CASNVRASTDTQYF. CDR3 DNA: TGTGCCAGCAACGTGAGGGCTAGCACAGATACGCAGTATTTT.

This clonotype was found many times. Written as DNA, the CDR3 is TGCGCCAGCCAAGACAGTCCCGGCAATGGCTACACCTTC. Protein product: CASQDSPGNGYTF. V gene TRBV5-1 combines with J gene TRBJ1-2, with D perhaps TRBD1 (5 bases). This CDR3 spans 13 amino acids. The V and J ends lost 7 bases and 6 bases respectively, with 16 bases between them. CDR1 is SGHRS and CDR2 is YFSETQ in the germline V gene. The entire variable domain, with the rest obtained from reference TRBV5-1 and TRBJ1-2, is as follows: KAGVTQTPRYLIKTRGQQVTLSCSPISGHRSVSWYQQTPGQGLQFLFEYFSETQRNKGNFPGRFSGRQFSNSRSEMNVSTLELGDSALYLCASQDSPGNGYTFGSGTRLTVV.

This clonotype was counted at least ten times. The chain recombines TRBV27 with TRBJ1-1; 7 positions agree with TRBD1. V was clipped by 1 base and J by 4 bases; unmatched bases: 3. The V gene's germline CDR1 is MNHEY and CDR2 SMNVEV (reference sequence). The CDR3 has 14 amino acids. The CDR3 DNA reads as TGTGCCAGCAGTTTATTTACAGGGGCCACTGAAGCTTTCTTT. Amino acids: CASSLFTGATEAFF.

The chain has TRBV20-1 and TRBJ1-4, with TRBD1 matching over 7 bases. From germline, CDR1 is DFQATT and CDR2 SNEGSKA (reference sequence). The CDR3 loop spans 15 amino acids. Trimming cost V 1 base and J 7 bases; bases outside gene matches: 9. CDR3 in amino acids: CSARVTDRAIEKLFF. The CDR3 DNA reads as TGCAGTGCTAGAGTTACCGACAGGGCAATTGAAAAACTGTTTTTT.

This chain connects TRBV18 to TRBJ2-7, with TRBD1 as a possible D gene (6 bases). Germline V gives CDR1 KGHSH, CDR2 LQKENI. There are 14 residues in the CDR3. Trimming pared 3 bases from V and 2 bases from J, leaving 11 bases between. In nucleotides, the CDR3 is TGTGCCAGCTCACCTACAGGGTTGACCTACGAGCAGTACTTC. Translated: CASSPTGLTYEQYF.

This clonotype has at least ten counts. The rearrangement uses TRBV7-2 and TRBJ1-2; 9 bases agree with TRBD1. The CDR3 is made up of 15 amino acids. Germline CDR1 reads SGHTA; CDR2 reads FQGNSA. V was clipped by 6 bases and J by 5 bases; unmatched bases: 10. The CDR3 DNA is TGTGCCAGCAGACCATTAGCCGGGACAGGGTATGGCTACACCTTC. It specifies CASRPLAGTGYGYTF.

This clonotype was seen repeatedly, ten times or more. The chain carries TRBV20-1 and TRBJ1-1, with a weak D call TRBD1 (5 bases). Trimming took 5 bases from V and 7 from J, leaving 14 bases between them. The CDR3 has 12 amino acids. Germline CDR1 is DFQATT and CDR2 is SNEGSKA (reference sequence). CDR3 in amino acids: CSALITGGEAFF. For the CDR3, the DNA is TGCAGTGCTTTAATCACGGGGGGTGAAGCTTTCTTT.

This clonotype was seen at least ten times. The chain uses TRBV29-1 and TRBJ2-5, with D unclear. The CDR3 covers 13 residues. Germline lookup yields CDR1 SQVTM and CDR2 ANQGSEA. V lost 0 bases and J lost 9, with 14 bases in between. CDR3 DNA: TGCAGCGTTGAAGATGCCAGCATCGTGGCCCAGTACTTC. Protein sequence: CSVEDASIVAQYF.

This clonotype was recorded many times. The chain joins TRBV7-9 to TRBJ1-5; D gene unclear. CDR1 and CDR2 from the germline V gene are SEHNR and FQNEAQ (reference sequence). CDR3 length equals 14 residues. The V gene lost 3 bases and the J gene lost 3 bases, with 9 bases spanning the gap. Here the CDR3 DNA reads TGTGCCAGCAGCTTGGGGTCCCACAATCAGCCCCAGCATTTT. The encoded protein is CASSLGSHNQPQHF. Supplemented by reference TRBV7-9 and TRBJ1-5, the full variable domain reads DTGVSQNPRHKITKRGQNVTFRCDPISEHNRLYWYRQTLGQGPEFLTYFQNEAQLEKSRLLSDRFSAERPKGSFSTLEIQRTEQGDSAMYLCASSLGSHNQPQHFGDGTRLSIL.

This clonotype appeared many times. The V call is TRBV28, the J call TRBJ1-1, with TRBD1 identical over 8 bases. Germline-derived CDR1 and CDR2 are MDHEN and SYDVKM. The CDR3 extends over 15 amino acids. Trimming took 6 bases from V and 9 from J; bases not matched to a gene: 15. The CDR3 DNA follows: TGTGCCAGCAGGGACAGGGTAAGGAGGGGCCTGCAAGCTTTCTTT. Its translation: CASRDRVRRGLQAFF.

For this clonotype: A much larger clone sits a single nucleotide away, making a read error possible. The chain carries TRBV5-5 and TRBJ2-3; TRBD2 agrees at 8 bases. The CDR3 consists of 15 residues. CDR1 is SGHKS and CDR2 is YYEKEE in the germline V gene (reference sequence). The CDR3: CATSLDSGGTDTQYF. The CDR3 region has the DNA TGTGCCACCAGCTTGGATAGCGGGGGCACAGATACGCAGTATTTT.

This clonotype was found many times. V is TRBV6-1 and J is TRBJ1-1; 12 bases are a match to TRBD1. The CDR3 loop spans 16 amino acids. Germline V gives CDR1 MNHNS, CDR2 SASEGT. Trimming removed 6 bases from V and 0 bases from J; junction bases left unmatched: 5. Here the CDR3 DNA reads TGTGCCAGCAGCGGGACAGGGGGCTTCGTGAACACTGAAGCTTTCTTT. Translating gives CASSGTGGFVNTEAFF.

The sample holds many counts of this clonotype. The chain uses TRBV7-2 and TRBJ2-5; perhaps TRBD2 as D (5 bases). From germline, CDR1 is SGHTA and CDR2 FQGNSA. CDR3 length: 16 amino acids. V was cut by 2 bases and J by 7 bases, with 20 bases left in between. The DNA for the CDR3 is TGTGCCAGCAGCTTACGATTAGCGTCACCATCAGGGACCCAGTACTTC. This translates into CASSLRLASPSGTQYF.

There are many counts of this clonotype. The chain carries TRBV12-3 or TRBV12-4 and TRBJ1-2, with a tentative D call TRBD1 (6 bases). The length of the CDR3 is 12 residues. Trimming cost V 4 bases and J 7 bases, with 10 bases left between them. The CDR3 loop reads CASSSGGLGYTF. As DNA, the CDR3 is TGTGCCAGCAGTTCCGGGGGCCTTGGCTACACCTTC.

This clonotype occurred many times. CDR3 residues: CASSDLADTQYF. The CDR3 DNA reads as TGTGCCAGTAGCGATTTGGCAGATACGCAGTATTTT. The chain uses TRBV10-3 and TRBJ2-3; D possibly corresponds to TRBD2 (5 bases). Germline lookup yields CDR1 ENHRY and CDR2 SYGVKD. V was trimmed by 10 bases and J by 4 bases, leaving 12 bases between them. CDR3 size: 12 residues.

This chain uses TRBV15 with TRBJ2-7, with a tentative D call TRBD2 (5 bases). Germline V gene lookup returns CDR1 LNHNV and CDR2 YYDKDF (reference sequence). Trimming pared 2 bases from V and 3 bases from J, leaving 17 bases between. This CDR3 spans 16 amino acids. The CDR3 region is CATSRTRTGKLYEQYF. CDR3 DNA: TGTGCCACCAGCAGAACGCGGACCGGGAAACTCTACGAGCAGTACTTC.

This clonotype has ten or more counts. The V call is TRBV20-1, the J call TRBJ2-7, with D unclear. Germline V CDR1 and CDR2: DFQATT, SNEGSKA (reference sequence). This CDR3 is 13 amino acids long. V was trimmed by 0 bases and J by 1 base, leaving 7 bases between them. This chain's CDR3 is CSARDPLSYEQYF. The CDR3 nucleotides read TGCAGTGCTAGAGATCCTCTTTCCTACGAGCAGTACTTC.

Ten or more counts support this clonotype. This chain joins TRBV11-2 and TRBJ1-1; no firm D call. Germline-derived CDR1 and CDR2 are SGHAT and FQNNGV. The CDR3 runs 14 residues. V lost 5 bases and J lost 0, with 10 bases in between. CDR3: CASSQRKLNTEAFF. In nucleotides, the CDR3 is TGTGCCAGCAGCCAACGAAAACTGAACACTGAAGCTTTCTTT.

This clonotype appeared many times. The rearrangement joins TRBV20-1 to TRBJ2-2, with D unresolved. There are 13 residues in the CDR3. With 8 bases removed from V and 5 bases from J, the gap between germline ends came to 15 bases. Germline V gives CDR1 DFQATT, CDR2 SNEGSKA (reference sequence). The CDR3 bases are TGCAGTCGATCGGGCGCGCGGACCGGGGAGCTGTTTTTT. Its protein is CSRSGARTGELFF.